One sample yielded the 21 T cell receptor beta chains listed below, sequenced in a study of cytomegalovirus exposure and HLA in healthy donors. This table comes from immunoSEQ multiplex PCR, and its TCRdb copy is limited to in-frame clones, with some not included. The table lists about 110,000 clones, roughly 90% of them singletons. Specimen: PBMCs. These receptors were collected from a woman aged 18-29 years in good health and CMV-seronegative.

V usage is TRBV28 and J usage is TRBJ1-3; 8 positions agree with TRBD1. With 4 bases clipped from V and 4 bases from J, the junction kept 9 bases outside the gene matches. Per germline, CDR1 MDHEN and CDR2 SYDVKM. CDR3 length: 16 amino acids. Here the CDR3 DNA reads TGTGCCAGCAGTTCCACCGGACAGGGATCAGGAAACACCATATATTTT. Translating gives CASSSTGQGSGNTIYF.

This chain links TRBV2 with TRBJ1-1; D is perhaps TRBD1 (5 bases). CDR3 length equals 14 residues. Trimming took 2 bases from V and 4 from J, leaving 11 bases between them. Germline V gene lookup returns CDR1 SNHLY and CDR2 FYNNEI. The DNA for the CDR3 is TGTGCCAGCAGTGAATCACCTGGGGCCACTGAAGCTTTCTTT. Encoded protein: CASSESPGATEAFF.

This clone appeared once. The chain recombines TRBV7-9 with TRBJ2-5; 8 positions agree with TRBD1. The CDR3 contains 17 residues. V gave up 4 bases and J gave up 5 bases; unmatched junction bases: 15. CDR1 and CDR2 (germline): SEHNR, FQNEAQ (reference sequence). CDR3 bases: TGTGCCAGCAGCTCCCCCCCTGGGGGGACAGGTTGGGAGACCCAGTACTTC. Translated: CASSSPPGGTGWETQYF.

V is TRBV5-1 and J is TRBJ2-1, with 9 bases identical to TRBD1. The V gene end was trimmed by 1 base and the J gene end by 4 bases; junction bases not matched to a gene: 6. Germline loops: CDR1 SGHRS, CDR2 YFSETQ. CDR3 length: 16 residues. For the CDR3, the DNA is TGCGCCAGCAGCTTGATGGGACAGGGCCCATACAATGAGCAGTTCTTC. It is translated as CASSLMGQGPYNEQFF.

The rearrangement uses TRBV18 and TRBJ2-7; 7 bases agree with TRBD1. Trimming at V came to 6 bases and at J to 1 base, leaving 6 bases not matched to a gene. Germline loops: CDR1 KGHSH, CDR2 LQKENI. CDR3 length: 14 residues. CDR3 DNA: TGTGCCAGCTCCCGGGACAGCTATTCCTACGAGCAGTACTTC. Protein product: CASSRDSYSYEQYF.

The V gene is TRBV4-3, the J gene TRBJ2-3, with D possibly being TRBD1 (5 bases). This CDR3 spans 15 amino acids. Germline CDR1 LGHNA, CDR2 YSLEER. Trimming took 6 bases from V and 5 from J, leaving 18 bases between them. In DNA form, the CDR3 reads TGCGCCAGCAGTCCCCAGAAGGGGATGGTAGATACGCAGTATTTT. Translating gives CASSPQKGMVDTQYF.

The chain uses TRBV7-2 and TRBJ2-7; 8 bases match TRBD1. Per germline, CDR1 SGHTA and CDR2 FQGNSA. The CDR3 is 16 amino acids. V was clipped by 1 base and J by 4 bases; unmatched bases: 9. For the CDR3, the DNA is TGTGCCAGCAGCTTAGTAGGTCCAGGGGGCGCGTACGAGCAGTACTTC. The encoded protein is CASSLVGPGGAYEQYF.

The chain recombines TRBV10-3 with TRBJ2-5, with D possibly matching TRBD1 (6 bases). This CDR3 contains 13 residues. Looked up from germline, CDR1 is ENHRY and CDR2 is SYGVKD. The V and J ends lost 0 bases and 4 bases respectively, with 6 bases between them. The CDR3 protein is CAISESTGETQYF. CDR3 in DNA: TGTGCCATCAGTGAGTCGACAGGAGAGACCCAGTACTTC.

This clone is a singleton in its sample. V is TRBV11-2 and J is TRBJ1-2, with 7 bases lining up with TRBD1. Germline-derived CDR1 and CDR2 are SGHAT and FQNNGV. The CDR3 has 13 amino acids. V lost 4 bases to trimming and J lost 4 bases; unmatched junction nucleotides: 3. CDR3 sequence reads: CASSSGQSYGYTF. The CDR3, as DNA: TGTGCCAGCAGCTCGGGACAGTCCTATGGCTACACCTTC.

The chain uses TRBV9 and TRBJ1-5, with unresolved D. Germline V lookup: CDR1 SGDLS, CDR2 YYNGEE. The CDR3 has 18 amino acids. Trimming removed 3 bases from V and 2 bases from J, with 21 bases in between. The CDR3, as DNA: TGTGCCAGCAGCGGTAGTGGTGTCACTATAGTGGGCAATCAGCCCCAGCATTTT. This codes for CASSGSGVTIVGNQPQHF.

This chain uses TRBV18 with TRBJ2-5; a weak D match, TRBD1 (5 bases). Trimming removed 6 bases at V and 5 bases at J, with 16 bases between. CDR3 length: 14 residues. The germline gives CDR1 KGHSH, CDR2 LQKENI. The DNA for the CDR3 is TGTGCCAGCTCGCCGACGCAGGGAATGGAGACCCAGTACTTC. Translated: CASSPTQGMETQYF.

This clone has more than one count but fewer than ten. CDR3 residues: CASSYPGTSDTNEQFF. The CDR3, as DNA: TGTGCCAGCAGTTACCCCGGGACTAGCGACACCAATGAGCAGTTCTTC. The gene calls are TRBV6-6 and TRBJ2-1; 10 nucleotides match TRBD2. The CDR3 runs 16 residues. CDR1 and CDR2 (germline): MNHNY, SVGAGI (reference sequence). J gave up 6 bases and V 2 bases, and 7 bases lay outside the gene matches.

The chain has TRBV7-2 and TRBJ2-1; the D gene is possibly TRBD1 (6 bases). Per germline, CDR1 SGHTA and CDR2 FQGNSA. This CDR3 is 13 amino acids long. V was shortened by 5 bases and J by 5 bases, with 10 bases between the two germline ends. CDR3 in DNA: TGTGCCAGCAGCCTAAGGACAGACAATGAGCAGTTCTTC. It encodes CASSLRTDNEQFF.

This chain joins TRBV27 and TRBJ2-1; tentative D call: TRBD1 (6 bases). Trimming shortened V by 8 bases and J by 7 bases, and 18 bases separated the two germline ends. CDR3 length equals 14 residues. In germline, CDR1 is MNHEY, CDR2 SMNVEV (reference sequence). The CDR3 DNA sequence: TGTGCCAGCGCACAGGGAGTTGTCGGGAATGAGCAGTTCTTC. The encoded protein is CASAQGVVGNEQFF.

The CDR3 region has the DNA TGTGCCAGCAGCTACCGGAATAGCGTCGGGGAGCTGTTTTTT. Amino acids: CASSYRNSVGELFF. This rearrangement joins TRBV6-1 to TRBJ2-2; possible D gene TRBD2, 5 bases. Germline V lookup: CDR1 MNHNS, CDR2 SASEGT. With 6 bases removed from V and 7 bases from J, the gap between germline ends came to 15 bases. The length of the CDR3 is 14 residues.

The chain carries TRBV10-3 and TRBJ2-2, with a tentative D call TRBD1 (7 bases). This CDR3 is built from 15 residues. V was cut by 3 bases and J by 6 bases, with 14 bases left in between. Germline lookup yields CDR1 ENHRY and CDR2 SYGVKD. CDR3: CAISDDREVAGELFF. The CDR3 DNA sequence: TGTGCCATCAGTGACGACAGGGAGGTTGCCGGGGAGCTGTTTTTT.

The chain is built from TRBV9 and TRBJ2-7, with a tentative D call TRBD1 (5 bases). This CDR3 is built from 15 residues. V gave up 0 bases and J gave up 3 bases, with 13 bases separating them. Germline V gene sequence: CDR1 SGDLS, CDR2 YYNGEE. CDR3 coding DNA: TGTGCCAGCAGCGTAGCGACAGATCCTTTCTACGAGCAGTACTTC. Translating gives CASSVATDPFYEQYF.

The chain couples TRBV7-8 to TRBJ2-7, with 7 nucleotides matching TRBD1. CDR1 is SGHVS, CDR2 FQNEAQ, per germline. CDR3 length equals 15 residues. V shed 3 bases, J shed 2 bases, and the junction held 7 bases outside the gene matches. The CDR3 protein is CASSFSTGTTYEQYF. In DNA, the CDR3 is TGTGCCAGCAGCTTCTCGACAGGGACCACCTACGAGCAGTACTTC.

Here the CDR3 DNA reads TGTGCCAGCAGCCAAGTAGACGGGACAGGGTCTAAAAAACTGTTTTTT. This translates into CASSQVDGTGSKKLFF. The rearrangement links TRBV4-2 to TRBJ1-4, with 9 bases identical to TRBD1. The CDR3 extends over 16 amino acids. CDR1 LGHNA and CDR2 YNFKEQ come from the germline V gene. With V trimmed by 1 base and J by 9 bases, 9 bases remained unmatched.

The rearrangement joins TRBV9 to TRBJ1-1; TRBD1 is a possible D gene (5 bases). CDR1 is SGDLS, CDR2 YYNGEE, per germline. This CDR3 is built from 13 residues. V lost 3 bases and J 0 bases, leaving 6 bases between the germline ends. The CDR3 loop reads CASSEGMNTEAFF. CDR3 coding DNA: TGTGCCAGCAGCGAGGGGATGAACACTGAAGCTTTCTTT. Based on the CDR3 plus reference TRBV9 and TRBJ1-1, the full variable domain is DSGVTQTPKHLITATGQRVTLRCSPRSGDLSVYWYQQSLDQGLQFLIQYYNGEERAKGNILERFSAQQFPDLHSELNLSSLELGDSALYFCASSEGMNTEAFFGQGTRLTVV.

The chain combines TRBV19 with TRBJ2-5; 9 nucleotides match TRBD2. V was clipped by 6 bases and J by 0 bases; unmatched bases: 5. The germline V gene encodes CDR1 LNHDA and CDR2 SQIVND (reference sequence). CDR3 length: 15 residues. The CDR3 sequence is CASRPSGDYQETQYF. The CDR3 DNA follows: TGTGCCAGTAGACCTAGCGGGGACTACCAAGAGACCCAGTACTTC.